The 18 T cell receptor beta chains listed next were all sequenced from one sample in a study of T cells in Graves' hyperthyroidism and ophthalmopathy. Template material for amplifying TCR beta CDR3 regions consisted of RNA transcripts. Researchers ran a first-round RT-PCR on the TCR CDR3 using the HTBI primer set. In TCRdb, the multiplex PCR reads were re-called with MiXCR into one record per CDR3 protein. This table has a few hundred thousand distinct CDR3 sequences, roughly 13% appearing once. Sample: blood. The receptors shown here come from a woman younger than 30 with Graves' hyperthyroidism.

The rearrangement links TRBV29-1 to TRBJ1-1; weak D call: TRBD1 (5 bases). Trimming left V 2 bases short and J 0 bases short, with 7 bases between. Germline V lookup: CDR1 SQVTM, CDR2 ANQGSEA. This CDR3 has 13 amino acids. This chain's CDR3 is CSVERGMNTEAFF. The CDR3 DNA reads TGCAGCGTTGAAAGGGGTATGAACACTGAAGCTTTCTTT.

This clonotype was seen at least ten times. The V and J genes are TRBV6-2 or TRBV6-3 and TRBJ2-7; TRBD1 matches 7 bases. In germline, CDR1 is MNHEY, CDR2 SVGEGT. V lost 8 bases to trimming and J lost 0 bases; unmatched junction nucleotides: 22. The CDR3 loop spans 19 amino acids. This CDR3 reads CASGFTDLDVRDSSYEQYF. CDR3 sequence (DNA): TGTGCCAGCGGGTTTACGGACCTCGACGTTCGGGACAGCTCCTACGAGCAGTACTTC.

This clonotype came up many times. The chain employs TRBV3-1 and TRBJ1-2; no clear D gene. The length of the CDR3 is 14 residues. The V end was cut by 1 base, the J end by 8 bases, with 14 bases between. Germline V gene sequence: CDR1 LGHDT, CDR2 YNNKEL (reference sequence). CDR3 sequence (DNA): TGTGCCAGCAGCCAAGGCGCGGGGAATGGGGGCTACACCTTC. Translation gives CASSQGAGNGGYTF.

Details on this clonotype: A much larger clone differs from this one at a single base, so this may be a read error. The chain combines TRBV18 with TRBJ2-7; D uncertain. The CDR3 length is 14 residues. CDR1 and CDR2 from the germline V gene are KGHSH and LQKENI. Here the CDR3 DNA reads TGTACCAGCTCACCACGGGCAGGTCCCTACGAGCAGTACTTC. It translates to CTSSPRAGPYEQYF. The whole variable domain, remainder taken from reference TRBV18 and TRBJ2-7, is NAGVMQNPRHLVRRRGQEARLRCSPMKGHSHVYWYRQLPEEGLKFMVYLQKENIIDESGMPKERFSAEFPKEGPSILRIQQVVRGDSAAYFCTSSPRAGPYEQYFGPGTRLTVT.

The V gene is TRBV4-2, the J gene TRBJ2-1, with 11 bases identical to TRBD2. V dropped 3 bases and J dropped 7; count of bases not matched to a gene: 8. The germline V gene encodes CDR1 LGHNA and CDR2 YNFKEQ. This CDR3 is 16 amino acids long. CDR3 sequence: CASSHLGTSGGNEQFF. The CDR3 DNA follows: TGTGCCAGCAGCCACCTAGGGACTAGCGGCGGGAATGAGCAGTTCTTC.

This clonotype came up many times. J is TRBJ2-1 and V is TRBV18; maybe TRBD1 (8 bases). Germline values: CDR1 KGHSH, CDR2 LQKENI. The CDR3 runs to 14 residues. V shed 3 bases and J shed 8 bases, with 14 bases lying between them. CDR3 in amino acids: CASSPNRGGYEQFF. In nucleotides, the CDR3 is TGTGCCAGCTCACCGAACAGGGGGGGCTATGAGCAGTTCTTC.

This clonotype has only a few counts. The chain is built from TRBV28 and TRBJ2-1; 7 bases match TRBD1. This CDR3 contains 16 residues. CDR1 MDHEN and CDR2 SYDVKM come from the germline V gene. Trimming at V came to 7 bases and at J to 2 bases, leaving 11 bases not matched to a gene. Here the CDR3 reads CASTPSGTATYNEQFF. The CDR3 DNA reads TGTGCCAGCACCCCCTCTGGGACAGCGACCTACAATGAGCAGTTCTTC. Variable domain in full (rest from reference TRBV28 and TRBJ2-1): DVKVTQSSRYLVKRTGEKVFLECVQDMDHENMFWYRQDPGLGLRLIYFSYDVKMKEKGDIPEGYSVSREKKERFSLILESASTNQTSMYLCASTPSGTATYNEQFFGPGTRLTVL.

In its sample, this clonotype was seen many times. The chain links TRBV7-3 to TRBJ2-3; the D is unclear. The germline CDR1 and CDR2 sequences are SGHTA and FQGTGA. V lost 2 bases and J 6 bases, leaving 9 bases between the germline ends. This CDR3 is 13 amino acids long. The CDR3: CASSLDPRDTQYF. CDR3 DNA sequence: TGTGCCAGCAGCTTAGACCCCCGGGATACGCAGTATTTT.

This clonotype was picked up a small number of times. Germline is not matched at one junction end, which may reflect a read error. The chain links TRBV7-9 to TRBJ2-3; 9 bases agree with TRBD2. The CDR3 sequence is 15 residues long. In germline, CDR1 is SEHNR, CDR2 FQNEAQ (reference sequence). DNA for the CDR3: TGCGCCAGCAGCCGCTTTAGCGGGAGAGCGGATACGCAGTATTTT. Translated, it gives CASSRFSGRADTQYF.

This clonotype was recorded many times. The chain employs TRBV20-1 and TRBJ1-4; 7 bases line up with TRBD1. This CDR3 is 15 amino acids long. Germline values: CDR1 DFQATT, CDR2 SNEGSKA (reference sequence). The V gene end was trimmed by 5 bases and the J gene end by 3 bases; junction bases not matched to a gene: 9. The CDR3 spells CSAPGQQTANEKLFF. The CDR3 DNA reads as TGCAGTGCTCCGGGACAGCAAACTGCTAATGAAAAACTGTTTTTT.

CDR3 DNA: TGTGCCTGGAGCGCAGGAAGAGGGTCCACAGATACGCAGTATTTT. It translates to CAWSAGRGSTDTQYF. The chain employs TRBV30 and TRBJ2-3; the D gene is possibly TRBD2 (5 bases). Germline loops: CDR1 GTSNPN, CDR2 SVGIG (reference sequence). The CDR3 covers 15 residues. V dropped 3 bases and J dropped 2 bases, with 15 bases sitting between them. Full variable domain (missing parts from reference TRBV30 and TRBJ2-3): SQTIHQWPATLVQPVGSPLSLECTVEGTSNPNLYWYRQAAGRGLQLLFYSVGIGQISSEVPQNLSASRPQDRQFILSSKKLLLSDSGFYLCAWSAGRGSTDTQYFGPGTRLTVL.

This clonotype occurred a few times. This chain connects TRBV12-5 to TRBJ2-7; 9 bases are shared with TRBD1. Unmatched junction bases numbered 4, after V lost 5 bases and J lost 2 bases. Per germline, CDR1 LGHNT and CDR2 FRNRAP. The CDR3 is 14 residues long. CDR3 nucleotides: TGTGCTAGTGGTGCCGGGACAGGGACCTACGAGCAGTACTTC. Protein: CASGAGTGTYEQYF.

This clonotype was counted at least ten times. This chain connects TRBV28 to TRBJ2-3, with D maybe TRBD2 (6 bases). Trimming removed 5 bases at V and 2 bases at J, with 17 bases between. Germline V gene lookup returns CDR1 MDHEN and CDR2 SYDVKM. This CDR3 has 16 residues. CDR3 coding DNA: TGTGCCAGCAGTCCCCTACTTCCGGGAGACACAGATACGCAGTATTTT. Translation gives CASSPLLPGDTDTQYF.

With regard to this clonotype: With a much larger clone just one base away, this may be a read error. This chain uses TRBV10-3 with TRBJ2-1; D is unclear. The CDR3 is 12 amino acids. Germline V gene sequence: CDR1 ENHRY, CDR2 SYGVKD. V gave up 3 bases and J gave up 7 bases, with 7 bases separating them. In nucleotides, the CDR3 is TGTGCCATCAGTGAAGCGCGGAATGAGCAGTTCTTC. Translation gives CAISEARNEQFF.

This clonotype was picked up many times. This rearrangement joins TRBV20-1 to TRBJ1-2, with TRBD1 as a possible D gene (6 bases). This CDR3 has 15 amino acids. Germline V lookup: CDR1 DFQATT, CDR2 SNEGSKA (reference sequence). Trimming shortened V by 1 base and J by 1 base, and 13 bases separated the two germline ends. The CDR3, as DNA: TGCAGTGCTAGAGGGGGGCGGTACGGTAACTATGGCTACACCTTC. It is translated as CSARGGRYGNYGYTF.

This clonotype has just a few counts. The chain has TRBV7-2 and TRBJ1-3; D is ambiguous. Germline V gene data show CDR1 as SGHTA and CDR2 as FQGNSA. Trimming shortened V by 1 base and J by 4 bases, and 11 bases separated the two germline ends. The CDR3 has 15 residues. The CDR3 DNA sequence: TGTGCCAGCAGCTTAGAGTCGGGAATGGGAAACACCATATATTTT. Translating gives CASSLESGMGNTIYF.

This clonotype was seen a handful of times. The chain has TRBV4-1 and TRBJ2-7; 8 nucleotides agree with TRBD2. The ends lost 10 bases at V and 0 bases at J; junction bases unmatched: 8. Germline V gives CDR1 MGHRA, CDR2 YSYEKL. This CDR3 comprises 14 residues. The CDR3 loop reads CATTAGTSSYEQYF. CDR3 coding DNA: TGCGCCACCACGGCCGGGACTAGCTCCTACGAGCAGTACTTC.

This clonotype came up many times. This chain connects TRBV28 to TRBJ2-7; 7 bases match TRBD2. Germline-derived CDR1 and CDR2 are MDHEN and SYDVKM. Losses at the gene ends were 6 bases for V and 0 bases for J; bases not matched to a gene: 11. The CDR3 totals 16 residues. The CDR3 coding sequence is TGTGCCAGCAGCGGTTCGGGGGGAGGCCTCTCCTACGAGCAGTACTTC. This sequence encodes CASSGSGGGLSYEQYF.